The clone carrying this T cell receptor (beta chain) was counted ten times or more. No antigen is known for it. There are 13 residues in the CDR3. CDR1 is MNHEY, CDR2 SVGEGT, per germline. Trimming at V came to 10 bases and at J to 5 bases, leaving 8 bases not matched to a gene. This specimen belongs to a study of response to subunit inactivated influenza vaccine. Study outcomes and limitations: Few new T cells, the authors suggested, are recruited by each seasonal influenza vaccination.

TCRdb redid the calling of the RT-PCR reads with MiXCR, one entry per CDR3 protein. This table has about 180,000 distinct CDR3 sequences, roughly 8.7% appearing once. The V gene is TRBV6-2 or TRBV6-3, the J gene TRBJ1-5; 7 bases fit TRBD1. This clonotype was sampled from a man aged 50-60 years who received an inactivated influenza vaccine. Sequenced here: non-naive T cells sorted from PBMCs, sampled on the day of vaccination. The CDR3 loop is CAIGGGGYQPQHF. For the CDR3, the DNA is TGTGCCATTGGAGGAGGGGGCTATCAGCCCCAGCATTTT.